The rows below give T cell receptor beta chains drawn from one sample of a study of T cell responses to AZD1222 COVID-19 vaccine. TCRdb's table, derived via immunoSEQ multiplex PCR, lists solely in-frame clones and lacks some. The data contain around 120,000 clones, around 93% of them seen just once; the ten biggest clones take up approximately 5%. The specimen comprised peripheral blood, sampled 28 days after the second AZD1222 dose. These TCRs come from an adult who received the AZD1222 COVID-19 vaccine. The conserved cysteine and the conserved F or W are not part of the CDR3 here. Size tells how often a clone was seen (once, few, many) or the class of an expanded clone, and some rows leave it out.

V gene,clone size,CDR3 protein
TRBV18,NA,ASWGEKAKNIQY
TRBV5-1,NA,ASSPGGVNGYT
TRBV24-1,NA,ATRGIRGDSPLH
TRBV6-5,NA,ASSSGRTYYGYT
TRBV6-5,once,ASSSRTGTGIQPQH
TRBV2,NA,ASSEGQGWTEAF
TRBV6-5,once,ASSYSAGGWTEAF
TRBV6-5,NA,ASSRAGDAYEQY
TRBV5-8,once,ASSRDGRAYEQY
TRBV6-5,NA,ASRRRVNTEAF
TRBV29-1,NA,SAHYVNTGELF
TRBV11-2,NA,ASSSSGVYNEQF
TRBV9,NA,ASSVALRGNEQF
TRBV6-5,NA,ASSSGFSQPQH
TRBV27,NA,ASSPWTGRGDTQY
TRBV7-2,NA,ASSLTGHNSPLH
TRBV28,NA,ASSLYEETGRQF
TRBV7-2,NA,ASSMPGLAGANTQY
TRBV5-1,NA,ASSRTGFNEKLF
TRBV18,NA,ASSPQGASRAEAF
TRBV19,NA,ASSIAGGVGEQF
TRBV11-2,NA,ASSRQGPSNQPQH
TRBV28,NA,ASRRLELNNEQF
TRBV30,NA,AWSDRLTETEAF
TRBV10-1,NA,ASSDGQNTEAF
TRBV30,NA,AWSSGRGSNEQF
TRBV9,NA,ASSVFQGFTGELF
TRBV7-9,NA,ASSPSGTSGTYEQY
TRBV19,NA,ASSIWTPTNEKLF
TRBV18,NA,ASSPPDSYEQY
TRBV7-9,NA,ASSFADRVDGYT
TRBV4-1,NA,ASSQAYRGIKPQH
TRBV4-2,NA,ASSQDTSYEQY
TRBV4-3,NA,ASSQELGGYEQY
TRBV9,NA,ASSEGAGYSYNEQF
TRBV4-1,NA,ASSQAGLTNRADTQY
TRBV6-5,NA,ASSPWTGDTGELF
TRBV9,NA,ASSVGSNSGNTIY
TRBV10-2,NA,ASSVTGRAPDYGYT
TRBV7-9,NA,ASSWLGPDAAYEQY